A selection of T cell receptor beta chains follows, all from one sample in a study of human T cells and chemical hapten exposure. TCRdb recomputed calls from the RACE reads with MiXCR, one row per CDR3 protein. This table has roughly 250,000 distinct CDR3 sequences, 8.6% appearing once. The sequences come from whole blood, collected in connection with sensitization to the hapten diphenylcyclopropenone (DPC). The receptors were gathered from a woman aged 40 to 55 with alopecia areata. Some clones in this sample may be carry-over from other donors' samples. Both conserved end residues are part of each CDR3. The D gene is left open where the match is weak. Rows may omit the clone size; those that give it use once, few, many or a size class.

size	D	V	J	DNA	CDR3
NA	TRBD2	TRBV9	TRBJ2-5	TGTGCCAGCAGCGTAACGGCGGGAGGGCTCCAAGAGACCCAGTACTTC	CASSVTAGGLQETQYF
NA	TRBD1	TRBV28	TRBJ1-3	TGTGCCAGCAGCACGGGACAGCCCTCTGGAAACACCATATATTTT	CASSTGQPSGNTIYF
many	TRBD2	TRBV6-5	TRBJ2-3	TGTGCCAGCAGGCTAGCGGGAGAGAGCGATACGCAGTATTTT	CASRLAGESDTQYF
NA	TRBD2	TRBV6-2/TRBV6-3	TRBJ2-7	TGTGCCAGCAGTCCCCTAGCGGGACGCGATTTCCTTTACGAGCAGTACTTC	CASSPLAGRDFLYEQYF
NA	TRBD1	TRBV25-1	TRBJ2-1	TGTGCCAGCAGTGAAGGGGACAGTACTCCCTACAATGAGCAGTTCTTC	CASSEGDSTPYNEQFF
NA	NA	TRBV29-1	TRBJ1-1	TGCAGCGTTGAAGGGTCTGAGAAGATCAACACTGAAGCTTTCTTT	CSVEGSEKINTEAFF
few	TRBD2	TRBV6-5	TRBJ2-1	TGTGCCAGCAGTCCCGGACTAGGCACGCATGAGCAGTTCTTC	CASSPGLGTHEQFF
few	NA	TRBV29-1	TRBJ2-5	TGCAGCGCTCAACAAGAGACCCAGTACTTC	CSAQQETQYF
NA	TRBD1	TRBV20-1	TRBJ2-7	TGCAGTGCTAGTCCGGACAGGGTCAAGTACGAGCAGTACTTC	CSASPDRVKYEQYF
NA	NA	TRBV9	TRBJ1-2	TGTGCCCGCAGCCCCCTCGAAGCTAACTATGGCTACACCTTC	CARSPLEANYGYTF
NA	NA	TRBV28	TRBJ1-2	TGTGCCAGCAGTTTAAATGGCAAAAGTAATGGCTACACCTTC	CASSLNGKSNGYTF
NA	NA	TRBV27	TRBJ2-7	TGTGCCAGCAGCCACGGGGGAGGGACAGCCTTCTACGAGCAGTACTTC	CASSHGGGTAFYEQYF
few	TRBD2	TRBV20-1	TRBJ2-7	TGCAGTGCGCGGGAGGTAACGTCCTGGACCTACGAGCAGTACTTC	CSAREVTSWTYEQYF
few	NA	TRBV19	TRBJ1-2	TGTGCCAGTAGTGACCCAGGGCCAGCGAAAGACCGTGGCTACACCTTC	CASSDPGPAKDRGYTF
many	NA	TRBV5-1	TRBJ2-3	TGCGCCAGCCGGACGGACAGCACAGATACGCAGTATTTT	CASRTDSTDTQYF
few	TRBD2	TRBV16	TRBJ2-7	TGTGCCAGCAGCCTTGCGGTAGGCGGGGGGTCGGAGCAGTACTTC	CASSLAVGGGSEQYF
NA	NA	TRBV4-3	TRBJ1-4	TGCGCCAGCAGCCAAGGACAAGTAGAGACAGACGGAAAACTGTTTTTT	CASSQGQVETDGKLFF
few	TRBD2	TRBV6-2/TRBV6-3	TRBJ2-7	TGTGCCATCCAACACCGGGCGGGAGGCGAGCAGTACTTC	CAIQHRAGGEQYF
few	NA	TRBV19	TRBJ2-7	TGTGCCACCCGACAGAAGCCCTCCTACGAGCAGTACTTC	CATRQKPSYEQYF
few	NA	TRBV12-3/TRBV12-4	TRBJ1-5	TGTGCCATTGGAGGGGGCAATCAGCCCCAGCATTTT	CAIGGGNQPQHF
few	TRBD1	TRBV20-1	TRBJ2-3	TGCAGTGCAGACAGGGTTGAACATCAGACAGATACGCAGTATTTT	CSADRVEHQTDTQYF
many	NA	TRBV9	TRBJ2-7	TGTGCCAGCAGCGAGGGAAGGACAGCCGAGCAGTACTTC	CASSEGRTAEQYF
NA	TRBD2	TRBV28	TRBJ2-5	TGTGCCAGCAGTTCACTTAGCGGGGTGGGCCAAGAGACCCAGTACTTC	CASSSLSGVGQETQYF
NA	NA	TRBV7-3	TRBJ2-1	TGTGCCAGCAGCTTACAAGGGATCTACAATGAGCAGTTCTTC	CASSLQGIYNEQFF
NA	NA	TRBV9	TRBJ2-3	TGTGCCAGCAGCGAGCAGGGTACGCAGTATTTT	CASSEQGTQYF
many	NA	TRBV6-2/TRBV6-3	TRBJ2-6	TGTGCCAGCAATGAGGCGTCTGGGGCCAACGTCCTGACTTTC	CASNEASGANVLTF
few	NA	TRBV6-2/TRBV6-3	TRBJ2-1	TGTGCCAGCAGCTATGGTCCGGGGTGGGTAGGCAATGAGCAGTTCTTC	CASSYGPGWVGNEQFF